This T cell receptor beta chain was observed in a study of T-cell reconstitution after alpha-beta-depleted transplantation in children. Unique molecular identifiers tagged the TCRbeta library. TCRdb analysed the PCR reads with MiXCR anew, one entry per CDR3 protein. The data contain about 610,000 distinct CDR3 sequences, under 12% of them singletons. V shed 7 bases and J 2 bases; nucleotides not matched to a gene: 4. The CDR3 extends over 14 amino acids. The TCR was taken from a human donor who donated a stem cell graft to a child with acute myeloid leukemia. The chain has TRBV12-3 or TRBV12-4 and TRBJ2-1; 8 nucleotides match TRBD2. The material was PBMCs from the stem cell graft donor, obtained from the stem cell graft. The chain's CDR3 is CASTSGRPYNEQFF. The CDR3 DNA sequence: TGTGCCAGCACCAGCGGGAGACCCTACAATGAGCAGTTCTTC.